The 8 T cell receptor beta chains listed next were all sequenced from one sample in a study of T-cell reconstitution after alpha-beta-depleted transplantation in children. Construction of the TCRbeta library involved unique molecular identifiers. A single record per CDR3 protein comes from TCRdb applying MiXCR to the PCR reads. The data contain 450,000 to 550,000 distinct CDR3 sequences, around 10% of them singletons. This material consisted of PBMCs, mostly from graft donor cells, taken 180 days after TCRalphabeta/CD19-depleted stem cell transplant. These receptors were obtained from a female patient aged 2 to 10 who had a stem cell transplant for aplastic anemia, so the T cells may come from the graft donor.

The V and J genes are TRBV20-1 and TRBJ2-3, with D hard to call. The CDR3 consists of 13 residues. Germline V gene lookup returns CDR1 DFQATT and CDR2 SNEGSKA (reference sequence). Trimming removed 4 bases from V and 0 bases from J, with 8 bases in between. The CDR3 sequence: CSAMWRSTDTQYF. The CDR3, as DNA: TGCAGTGCTATGTGGCGTAGCACAGATACGCAGTATTTT.

This clonotype occurred many times. The V and J genes are TRBV3-2 and TRBJ2-7; the table's TRBD2 call for D was not verified on the DNA. TRBV3-2 is a known pseudogene. There are 14 residues in the CDR3. CDR3 bases: TGTGCCAGCATCTTACCAGGGAGGAAAGACGAGCAGTACTTC. It translates to CASILPGRKDEQYF.

This clonotype was recorded a few times. The chain uses TRBV15 and TRBJ1-4; a weak D match, TRBD1 (5 bases). Germline lookup yields CDR1 LNHNV and CDR2 YYDKDF (reference sequence). This CDR3 has 18 residues. The V and J ends lost 2 bases and 0 bases respectively, with 16 bases between them. CDR3 sequence reads: CATSRIHGGVATNEKLFF. As DNA, the CDR3 is TGTGCCACCAGCAGAATCCATGGGGGAGTCGCAACTAATGAAAAACTGTTTTTT.

The chain recombines TRBV12-3 or TRBV12-4 with TRBJ2-7; the D gene is possibly TRBD1 (6 bases). Between the trimmed V and J ends, which lost 5 bases and 5 bases, there was a span of 13 bases. The CDR3 runs to 13 residues. The CDR3 coding sequence is TGTGCCAGCAGTGTACAGGGTGCCCACGAGCAGTACTTC. Translating gives CASSVQGAHEQYF.

This clonotype was seen only a few times. This chain uses TRBV5-1 with TRBJ2-1; 9 positions match TRBD1. From germline, CDR1 is SGHRS and CDR2 YFSETQ. V shed 3 bases and J 14 bases; nucleotides not matched to a gene: 9. The CDR3 extends over 13 amino acids. The CDR3 DNA is TGCGCCAGCAGCTCGCACAGGGGGCTAAGGGAGTTCTTC. This translates into CASSSHRGLREFF.

This clonotype has a handful of counts. V and J are TRBV11-2 and TRBJ2-2; 7 bases align to TRBD1. The CDR3 loop spans 17 amino acids. The ends lost 8 bases at V and 3 bases at J; junction bases unmatched: 15. The germline gives CDR1 SGHAT, CDR2 FQNNGV. CDR3 protein: CASSVPETGFYTGELFF. For the CDR3, the DNA is TGTGCCAGCTCAGTTCCCGAGACAGGGTTCTACACCGGGGAGCTGTTTTTT. Based on the CDR3 plus reference TRBV11-2 and TRBJ2-2, the full variable domain is EAGVAQSPRYKIIEKRQSVAFWCNPISGHATLYWYQQILGQGPKLLIQFQNNGVVDDSQLPKDRFSAERLKGVDSTLKIQPAKLEDSAVYLCASSVPETGFYTGELFFGEGSRLTVL.

This clonotype was counted only a few times. The V gene is TRBV20-1, the J gene TRBJ2-5, with TRBD2 matching 13 bases. The CDR3 runs to 13 residues. Germline assignment: CDR1 DFQATT and CDR2 SNEGSKA (reference sequence). DNA for the CDR3: TGCAAAGGACTAGCGGGGGTAATGGAGACCCAGTACTTC. It yields the protein CKGLAGVMETQYF.

The V and J genes are TRBV4-2 and TRBJ2-1, with 10 bases that match TRBD1. V was pared by 4 bases and J by 8 bases, with 14 bases of the junction left unmatched. Germline CDR1 LGHNA, CDR2 YNFKEQ. The CDR3 is 17 amino acids. CDR3 in amino acids: CASSPVILTGGRYEQFF. CDR3 bases: TGTGCCAGCAGCCCGGTCATTTTGACAGGGGGCAGGTATGAGCAGTTCTTC.